Listed here are 19 T cell receptor beta chains from one sample, sequenced in a study of cytomegalovirus exposure and HLA in healthy donors. Produced via immunoSEQ multiplex PCR; TCRdb's table is partial and in-frame only. In the table there are 70,000 to 80,000 clones, approximately 94% of which are singletons. Source material: PBMCs. Receptors originate from a woman aged 18 to 35 in good health and CMV-seropositive.

This chain uses TRBV18 with TRBJ2-4, with TRBD1 matching over 12 bases. The CDR3 consists of 14 residues. V was pared by 3 bases and J by 12 bases, with 6 bases of the junction left unmatched. Germline values: CDR1 KGHSH, CDR2 LQKENI. CDR3 DNA: TGTGCCAGCTCACCGGGACAGGGGGCAACTTATCAGTACTTC. This translates into CASSPGQGATYQYF.

J is TRBJ1-2 and V is TRBV28; TRBD1 is a possible D gene (5 bases). Trimming removed 3 bases at V and 2 bases at J, with 13 bases between. The CDR3 sequence is 15 residues long. Germline V gene lookup returns CDR1 MDHEN and CDR2 SYDVKM. The CDR3 DNA sequence: TGTGCCAGCAGTTTCAGGGCCCTTGGGAACTATGGCTACACCTTC. Protein: CASSFRALGNYGYTF.

V usage is TRBV28 and J usage is TRBJ1-4; 9 bases match TRBD1. This CDR3 region has 17 residues. V was clipped by 6 bases and J by 0 bases; unmatched bases: 8. From germline, CDR1 is MDHEN and CDR2 SYDVKM. The CDR3 nucleotides read TGTGCCAGCAGCGCCCGGGACAGGGTCGCAACTAATGAAAAACTGTTTTTT. Residues: CASSARDRVATNEKLFF.

This clone was recorded only once. This rearrangement joins TRBV13 to TRBJ2-1; TRBD1 might be the D (6 bases). Germline CDR1 is PRHDT and CDR2 is FYEKMQ (reference sequence). V lost 0 bases, J lost 6 bases, and 6 bases lay in between. CDR3 length equals 13 residues. Written as DNA, the CDR3 is TGTGCCAGCAGCTTAGGACAGGGCAATGAGCAGTTCTTC. Its translation: CASSLGQGNEQFF.

The CDR3 DNA reads TGTGCCAGCAGCCAAGGCACAGGGATTTTGGGAGCTTTCTTT. The encoded protein is CASSQGTGILGAFF. The V and J genes are TRBV4-2 and TRBJ1-1, with D tentatively TRBD1 (6 bases). The CDR3 covers 14 residues. Germline CDR1 LGHNA, CDR2 YNFKEQ. The germline V and J ends were trimmed by 1 base and 10 bases, with 16 bases remaining between them.

This chain connects TRBV4-3 to TRBJ1-1; D is ambiguous. The CDR3 spans 14 residues. Per the germline V gene, CDR1 is LGHNA and CDR2 is YSLEER. V was shortened by 1 base and J by 0 bases, with 6 bases between the two germline ends. The CDR3 DNA reads TGCGCCAGCAGCCAAGGCAGAATGAACACTGAAGCTTTCTTT. This codes for CASSQGRMNTEAFF.

This chain joins TRBV5-1 and TRBJ1-3; TRBD1 might be the D (5 bases). The CDR3 has 15 residues. Trimming took 5 bases from V and 0 from J, leaving 12 bases between them. Germline V gene data show CDR1 as SGHRS and CDR2 as YFSETQ. CDR3 sequence reads: CASSPQAISGNTIYF. The CDR3 coding sequence is TGCGCCAGCAGTCCACAGGCGATCTCTGGAAACACCATATATTTT.

The chain carries TRBV2 and TRBJ2-4; 9 bases match TRBD1. Germline V gives CDR1 SNHLY, CDR2 FYNNEI. The CDR3 sequence is 16 residues long. The V and J ends lost 3 bases and 8 bases, in that order; junction bases with no gene match: 11. The CDR3 nucleotides read TGTGCCAGCAGTGATCGCGCAACAGGGGGCATTGACATTCAGTACTTC. Encoded protein: CASSDRATGGIDIQYF.

V and J are TRBV28 and TRBJ2-7; no clear D. The CDR3 consists of 12 residues. V was trimmed by 7 bases and J by 1 base, leaving 8 bases between them. From germline, CDR1 is MDHEN and CDR2 SYDVKM. CDR3 DNA: TGTGCCAGCAATCAGGCGTCCTACGAGCAGTACTTC. It specifies CASNQASYEQYF. The entire variable domain, with the rest obtained from reference TRBV28 and TRBJ2-7, is as follows: DVKVTQSSRYLVKRTGEKVFLECVQDMDHENMFWYRQDPGLGLRLIYFSYDVKMKEKGDIPEGYSVSREKKERFSLILESASTNQTSMYLCASNQASYEQYFGPGTRLTVT.

The rearrangement uses TRBV5-1 and TRBJ2-3; D perhaps matches TRBD1 (5 bases). CDR3 length equals 16 residues. With 0 bases removed from V and 0 bases from J, the gap between germline ends came to 11 bases. Germline-derived CDR1 and CDR2 are SGHRS and YFSETQ. CDR3 DNA: TGCGCCAGCAGCTTGGATTCGGCAGGGAGCACAGATACGCAGTATTTT. Its protein product is CASSLDSAGSTDTQYF.

CDR3 DNA: TGTGCCAGCAGTTTTTCAGATGACGGGAATTCACCCCTCCACTTT. This translates into CASSFSDDGNSPLHF. The chain links TRBV6-5 to TRBJ1-6; D is unclear. This CDR3 is 15 amino acids long. Trimming left V 4 bases short and J 7 bases short, with 14 bases between. Germline-derived CDR1 and CDR2 are MNHEY and SVGAGI.

V usage is TRBV11-3 and J usage is TRBJ2-1; 10 bases fit TRBD2. The CDR3 is 17 amino acids. Germline V gene lookup returns CDR1 SGHNT and CDR2 YENEEA. V trimming: 2 bases; J trimming: 6 bases; junction bases outside the gene matches: 10. The CDR3 region has the DNA TGTGCCAGCAGCTTATTTCCCGGACTAGCGGTTTTCAATGAGCAGTTCTTC. It yields the protein CASSLFPGLAVFNEQFF. Full variable domain (remainder filled in from reference TRBV11-3 and TRBJ2-1): EAGVVQSPRYKIIEKKQPVAFWCNPISGHNTLYWYLQNLGQGPELLIRYENEEAVDDSQLPKDRFSAERLKGVDSTLKIQPAELGDSAVYLCASSLFPGLAVFNEQFFGPGTRLTVL.

This clone appeared a single time. The genes are TRBV5-4 and TRBJ2-1; D perhaps matches TRBD1 (7 bases). Germline CDR1 and CDR2: SGHNT and YYREEE (reference sequence). The CDR3 runs to 15 residues. Trimming removed 2 bases at V and 11 bases at J, with 20 bases between. In nucleotides, the CDR3 is TGTGCCAGCAGCTTCGCGGGCAGGGGGGCTCCGAAGCAGTTCTTC. It codes for CASSFAGRGAPKQFF.

The gene calls are TRBV19 and TRBJ1-2; TRBD1 aligns across 9 bases. With 3 bases clipped from V and 8 bases from J, the junction kept 7 bases outside the gene matches. The germline CDR1 and CDR2 sequences are LNHDA and SQIVND (reference sequence). This CDR3 spans 14 amino acids. This CDR3 reads CASSITRTGDGYTF. The CDR3 DNA is TGTGCCAGTAGTATCACCCGGACAGGGGACGGCTACACCTTC.

The chain couples TRBV30 to TRBJ1-5; D gene unclear. The CDR3 spans 12 residues. The germline V gene encodes CDR1 GTSNPN and CDR2 SVGIG (reference sequence). Trimming pared 1 base from V and 9 bases from J, leaving 10 bases between. CDR3 sequence reads: CAWSARSLPQHF. The CDR3 coding sequence is TGTGCCTGGAGTGCCAGGTCTCTGCCCCAGCATTTT.

The V and J genes are TRBV6-5 and TRBJ2-4; 8 bases are shared with TRBD1. Germline V lookup: CDR1 MNHEY, CDR2 SVGAGI. V was pared by 6 bases and J by 15 bases, with 19 bases of the junction left unmatched. The CDR3 covers 15 residues. The CDR3 region has the DNA TGTGCCAGCAGCGAAAGGGGGACAGGAGACCCAGACGCGTACTTC. It is translated as CASSERGTGDPDAYF.

The J gene is TRBJ2-1, the V gene TRBV7-6, with TRBD1 matching 7 bases. With V trimmed by 3 bases and J by 0 bases, 8 bases remained unmatched. The CDR3 loop spans 17 amino acids. CDR1 is SGHVS and CDR2 is FNYEAQ in the germline V gene. DNA of the CDR3: TGTGCCAGCAGCTTGGAACTTGGGGACAGCTCCTACAATGAGCAGTTCTTC. This translates into CASSLELGDSSYNEQFF.

The rearrangement joins TRBV28 to TRBJ1-5; D may be TRBD1 (5 bases). Trimming stripped 2 bases from V and 0 bases from J, with 11 bases between. CDR3 length: 16 residues. Germline CDR1 and CDR2: MDHEN and SYDVKM. The CDR3 nucleotides are TGTGCCAGCAGTTTAGTGTCCAGGGCTAGCAATCAGCCCCAGCATTTT. This sequence encodes CASSLVSRASNQPQHF.

The chain uses TRBV9 and TRBJ2-3; perhaps TRBD1 as D (6 bases). This CDR3 comprises 16 residues. In germline, CDR1 is SGDLS, CDR2 YYNGEE. The ends were cut back, 4 bases at V and 3 bases at J, with 18 bases in the middle. This CDR3 is CASSIQTGVITDTQYF. The CDR3 DNA reads as TGTGCCAGCAGCATACAGACAGGAGTTATAACAGATACGCAGTATTTT. Looking up the rest from reference TRBV9 and TRBJ2-3 gives the full variable domain: DSGVTQTPKHLITATGQRVTLRCSPRSGDLSVYWYQQSLDQGLQFLIQYYNGEERAKGNILERFSAQQFPDLHSELNLSSLELGDSALYFCASSIQTGVITDTQYFGPGTRLTVL.